Below are 32 T cell receptor beta chains sequenced from a single sample in a study of cytomegalovirus exposure and HLA in healthy donors. The PCR used 60 Vbeta and 13 Jbeta primers. Using immunoSEQ multiplex PCR, the repertoire was profiled, and TCRdb retains in-frame clones only, with some absent. There are just under 45,000 clones in the sample; around 53% occur only once, and around 5.8% lies in the top ten. Material: PBMCs. The receptors originated from a man between 60 and 75 years old in good health and CMV-seronegative.

The sample holds a few counts of this clone. The chain has TRBV29-1 and TRBJ2-2; D is unresolved. The V gene's germline CDR1 is SQVTM and CDR2 ANQGSEA. This CDR3 is built from 11 residues. V dropped 5 bases and J dropped 6 bases, with 7 bases sitting between them. The CDR3 coding sequence is TGCAGCGTTAGACAAGCCGGGGAGCTGTTTTTT. Translated: CSVRQAGELFF.

This rearrangement joins TRBV6-5 to TRBJ1-2; TRBD1 is a possible D gene (5 bases). Trimming took off 6 bases at V and 7 bases at J, with 15 bases between the two ends. Per germline, CDR1 MNHEY and CDR2 SVGAGI. CDR3 length: 13 residues. This CDR3 is CASRVLGDFGYTF. The CDR3, as DNA: TGTGCCAGCAGGGTCCTAGGGGATTTTGGCTACACCTTC.

The chain joins TRBV29-1 to TRBJ1-1; 10 nucleotides agree with TRBD1. The CDR3 is made up of 15 amino acids. Germline V gives CDR1 SQVTM, CDR2 ANQGSEA. With V trimmed by 1 base and J by 5 bases, 7 bases remained unmatched. The CDR3 protein is CSVEGRQGAGTEAFF. CDR3 DNA: TGCAGCGTTGAAGGTCGACAGGGGGCCGGGACTGAAGCTTTCTTT.

To note about this clone: Mismatch with germline at one junction end may stem from a read error. The chain has TRBV28 and TRBJ2-7; 7 nucleotides align to TRBD1. CDR3 size: 14 residues. Germline CDR1 and CDR2: MDHEN and SYDVKM. As DNA, the CDR3 is TGTGCCAGCAGTTTATCCGACAGGGCCTACGCGCAGTACTTC. Protein product: CASSLSDRAYAQYF.

This sequence joins TRBV11-3 and TRBJ2-2; 8 bases match TRBD2. The CDR3 has 15 residues. The V gene end was trimmed by 7 bases and the J gene end by 4 bases; junction bases not matched to a gene: 8. Germline loops: CDR1 SGHNT, CDR2 YENEEA. The CDR3 DNA sequence: TGTGCCAGCACGCTTAGCGGGGATATCACCGGGGAGCTGTTTTTT. This encodes CASTLSGDITGELFF.

The chain has TRBV29-1 and TRBJ1-2; TRBD1 aligns across 7 bases. Germline CDR1 SQVTM, CDR2 ANQGSEA. The CDR3 has 13 amino acids. J was trimmed by 5 bases and V by 4 bases; bases with no gene match: 7. The CDR3: CSVVPTGRYGYTF. CDR3 bases: TGCAGCGTTGTTCCGACAGGGAGATATGGCTACACCTTC.

The chain carries TRBV6-1 and TRBJ1-5; 10 bases fit TRBD1. J was trimmed by 7 bases and V by 6 bases; bases with no gene match: 3. This CDR3 has 13 residues. Germline V gene lookup returns CDR1 MNHNS and CDR2 SASEGT. The CDR3, as DNA: TGTGCCAGCAGCCCGACAGGGGGCCAGCCCCAGCATTTT. Translating it yields CASSPTGGQPQHF.

The V call is TRBV7-2, the J call TRBJ2-2; 10 bases are shared with TRBD2. Germline V gene sequence: CDR1 SGHTA, CDR2 FQGNSA. Losses at the gene ends were 5 bases for V and 5 bases for J; bases not matched to a gene: 2. The CDR3 extends over 14 amino acids. The CDR3 sequence: CASSKRGGTGELFF. The CDR3 DNA follows: TGTGCCAGCAGCAAGCGGGGGGGGACCGGGGAGCTGTTTTTT.

In its sample, this clone was seen a few times. The chain combines TRBV6-4 with TRBJ2-7; D is perhaps TRBD1 (6 bases). CDR1 and CDR2 (germline): MRHNA, SNTAGT. Trimming took off 7 bases at V and 1 base at J, with 26 bases between the two ends. There are 18 residues in the CDR3. The CDR3 region has the DNA TGTGCCAGCACCGAGGGGGTAGGTGGGACACCTTGTTCCTACGAGCAGTACTTC. Protein: CASTEGVGGTPCSYEQYF.

The chain carries TRBV7-8 and TRBJ2-2; 9 bases are shared with TRBD2. The length of the CDR3 is 18 residues. The V gene end was trimmed by 5 bases and the J gene end by 5 bases; junction bases not matched to a gene: 15. The V gene's germline CDR1 is SGHVS and CDR2 FQNEAQ. CDR3 in DNA: TGTGCCAGCAGCACACCCCCTAGCGGGACCTTAGGGACCGGGGAGCTGTTTTTT. Its protein is CASSTPPSGTLGTGELFF.

The rearrangement links TRBV7-2 to TRBJ2-1, with TRBD2 matching 7 bases. The V gene's germline CDR1 is SGHTA and CDR2 FQGNSA. The junction had 4 bases not matched to a gene; V was cut back by 2 bases and J by 6 bases. CDR3 length: 14 amino acids. Here the CDR3 reads CASSLFTGGNEQFF. CDR3 in DNA: TGTGCCAGCAGCTTATTTACGGGGGGCAATGAGCAGTTCTTC.

About this clone: Distinct nucleotide sequences in the sample also encode this CDR3. This sequence joins TRBV30 and TRBJ2-2, with 9 bases identical to TRBD2. This CDR3 region has 14 residues. From germline, CDR1 is GTSNPN and CDR2 SVGIG (reference sequence). The trim removed 5 bases at V and 3 bases at J, leaving 4 bases unmatched. The CDR3 sequence: CAWELAGDTGELFF. In nucleotides, the CDR3 is TGTGCCTGGGAACTAGCGGGTGACACCGGGGAGCTGTTTTTT.

This chain uses TRBV4-3 with TRBJ2-5; 12 bases match TRBD2. The germline gives CDR1 LGHNA, CDR2 YSLEER. Losses at the gene ends were 4 bases for V and 7 bases for J; bases not matched to a gene: 16. The CDR3 loop spans 18 amino acids. CDR3 sequence reads: CASSPGASGRAIGGTQYF. The DNA for the CDR3 is TGCGCCAGCAGCCCAGGGGCTAGCGGGAGGGCCATTGGGGGGACCCAGTACTTC.

This chain uses TRBV11-2 with TRBJ1-1; D possibly corresponds to TRBD1 (6 bases). V lost 11 bases, J lost 4 bases, and 23 bases lay in between. The CDR3 has 15 amino acids. Germline CDR1 reads SGHAT; CDR2 reads FQNNGV. The DNA for the CDR3 is TGTGCCTGCTCTTCATTGCGGCCCAGGGGCACTGAAGCTTTCTTT. It yields the protein CACSSLRPRGTEAFF.

V usage is TRBV13 and J usage is TRBJ2-1, with 8 bases aligning to TRBD2. V lost 5 bases, J lost 0 bases, and 3 bases stayed unmatched. From germline, CDR1 is PRHDT and CDR2 FYEKMQ (reference sequence). The CDR3 is 15 amino acids. CDR3 region: CASSHTSGSYNEQFF. CDR3 DNA sequence: TGTGCCAGCAGCCATACTAGCGGCTCCTACAATGAGCAGTTCTTC. Based on the CDR3 plus reference TRBV13 and TRBJ2-1, the full variable domain is AAGVIQSPRHLIKEKRETATLKCYPIPRHDTVYWYQQGPGQDPQFLISFYEKMQSDKGSIPDRFSAQQFSDYHSELNMSSLELGDSALYFCASSHTSGSYNEQFFGPGTRLTVL.

The genes are TRBV27 and TRBJ1-5, with a tentative D call TRBD1 (5 bases). Germline lookup yields CDR1 MNHEY and CDR2 SMNVEV (reference sequence). There are 14 residues in the CDR3. V was trimmed by 6 bases and J by 6 bases, leaving 15 bases between them. Here the CDR3 DNA reads TGTGCCAGCAGCCCCCTATGGGGCACTCAGCCCCAGCATTTT. Its protein is CASSPLWGTQPQHF.

The J gene is TRBJ2-7, the V gene TRBV10-2, with D hard to call. The CDR3 is made up of 12 amino acids. The germline CDR1 and CDR2 sequences are WSHSY and SAAADI. The V gene lost 4 bases and the J gene lost 5 bases, with 9 bases spanning the gap. CDR3: CASSAAGDEQYF. The CDR3 nucleotides are TGCGCCAGCAGTGCGGCCGGAGACGAGCAGTACTTC.

The V gene is TRBV7-9, the J gene TRBJ2-7; TRBD1 might be the D (5 bases). The germline CDR1 and CDR2 sequences are SEHNR and FQNEAQ (reference sequence). Deletions cut 1 base from V and 3 bases from J, with 7 bases between. This CDR3 contains 13 residues. CDR3 DNA sequence: TGTGCCAGCAGCTTAGGGACATTCTACGAGCAGTACTTC. Amino acid sequence: CASSLGTFYEQYF.

The CDR3 coding sequence is TGTGCCTGGAGTGGACAGGGGATTTACAATTCACCCCTCCACTTT. Protein: CAWSGQGIYNSPLHF. The chain combines TRBV30 with TRBJ1-6, with TRBD1 identical over 8 bases. Germline V CDR1 and CDR2: GTSNPN, SVGIG (reference sequence). The CDR3 contains 15 residues. With 1 base clipped from V and 7 bases from J, the junction kept 6 bases outside the gene matches.

This sequence joins TRBV6-1 and TRBJ2-1, with 7 bases identical to TRBD1. The CDR3 has 15 residues. Germline CDR1 is MNHNS and CDR2 is SASEGT. V dropped 7 bases and J dropped 3; count of bases not matched to a gene: 9. Here the CDR3 DNA reads TGTGCCAGCACGATAGGGGACAGCAACTACAATGAGCAGTTCTTC. Amino acid sequence: CASTIGDSNYNEQFF.

The chain links TRBV2 to TRBJ2-7; TRBD1 might be the D (5 bases). The germline CDR1 and CDR2 sequences are SNHLY and FYNNEI. Trimming left V 2 bases short and J 3 bases short, with 14 bases between. This CDR3 contains 15 residues. The CDR3 loop is CASSEQKGQDYEQYF. CDR3 sequence (DNA): TGTGCCAGCAGTGAACAGAAGGGGCAGGACTACGAGCAGTACTTC.

The chain joins TRBV29-1 to TRBJ2-1; TRBD1 might be the D (6 bases). This CDR3 contains 16 residues. Germline CDR1 SQVTM, CDR2 ANQGSEA. V was shortened by 7 bases and J by 0 bases, with 19 bases between the two germline ends. The CDR3 sequence: CSAPGQTFSSYNEQFF. CDR3 bases: TGCAGCGCTCCGGGACAAACCTTCAGCTCCTACAATGAGCAGTTCTTC.

The sample holds many counts of this clone. This sequence joins TRBV28 and TRBJ2-7; 9 positions match TRBD1. The CDR3 length is 14 residues. V lost 10 bases and J lost 3; bases outside the gene matches: 10. Germline V gives CDR1 MDHEN, CDR2 SYDVKM. The CDR3 is CATPRTGDFYEQYF. Written as DNA, the CDR3 is TGTGCCACGCCCCGGACAGGGGATTTCTACGAGCAGTACTTC.

The chain combines TRBV5-1 with TRBJ2-1, with 10 bases that match TRBD1. The CDR3 consists of 14 residues. V shed 0 bases, J shed 8 bases, and the junction held 2 bases outside the gene matches. Germline values: CDR1 SGHRS, CDR2 YFSETQ. Here the CDR3 DNA reads TGCGCCAGCAGCTTGGGGGACAGGGGCGATGAGCAGTTCTTC. It encodes CASSLGDRGDEQFF.

This clone was picked up a small number of times. V and J are TRBV5-1 and TRBJ2-5; unclear D gene. V was pared by 0 bases and J by 0 bases, with 9 bases between. Germline V gene sequence: CDR1 SGHRS, CDR2 YFSETQ. The CDR3 length is 15 residues. The DNA for the CDR3 is TGCGCCAGCAGCTTGGGAGGCCTGAACCAAGAGACCCAGTACTTC. Protein product: CASSLGGLNQETQYF.

The gene calls are TRBV29-1 and TRBJ1-3; D not certain. Trimming pared 2 bases from V and 1 base from J, leaving 6 bases between. The V gene's germline CDR1 is SQVTM and CDR2 ANQGSEA. This CDR3 is built from 13 residues. This CDR3 reads CSVELTSGNTIYF. Written as DNA, the CDR3 is TGCAGCGTTGAACTCACATCTGGAAACACCATATATTTT.

This chain connects TRBV7-2 to TRBJ1-1, with D possibly matching TRBD1 (6 bases). Germline lookup yields CDR1 SGHTA and CDR2 FQGNSA. Trimming took 2 bases from V and 8 from J, leaving 9 bases between them. The CDR3 loop spans 12 amino acids. The CDR3 here is CASSLWGTEAFF. In nucleotides, the CDR3 is TGTGCCAGCAGCTTATGGGGGACAGAAGCTTTCTTT.

This clone has only a few counts. For the CDR3, the DNA is TGTGCCAGCAGTCCCTGGAATCGTGAGGCCCAGTACTTC. Residues: CASSPWNREAQYF. The gene calls are TRBV27 and TRBJ2-5; no clear D. V was cut by 5 bases and J by 9 bases, with 16 bases left in between. Per germline, CDR1 MNHEY and CDR2 SMNVEV (reference sequence). CDR3 length: 13 amino acids.

The rearrangement joins TRBV7-7 to TRBJ2-5; D uncertain. Trimming removed 1 base from V and 2 bases from J, with 11 bases in between. This CDR3 contains 15 residues. CDR1 and CDR2 from the germline V gene are SSHAT and FNYEAQ (reference sequence). The chain's CDR3 is CASSLDPGPQETQYF. The CDR3, as DNA: TGTGCCAGCAGCTTAGATCCAGGTCCGCAAGAGACCCAGTACTTC.

The rearrangement joins TRBV4-3 to TRBJ2-3, with TRBD2 as a possible D gene (5 bases). Germline CDR1 LGHNA, CDR2 YSLEER. This CDR3 contains 14 residues. V was trimmed by 4 bases and J by 2 bases, leaving 10 bases between them. CDR3 sequence reads: CASSPEVSTDTQYF. The CDR3, as DNA: TGCGCCAGCAGCCCGGAGGTATCCACAGATACGCAGTATTTT.

This clone was seen a handful of times. The chain joins TRBV18 to TRBJ2-5, with TRBD2 as a possible D gene (6 bases). The CDR3 length is 14 residues. Germline CDR1 KGHSH, CDR2 LQKENI. The V end was cut by 6 bases, the J end by 5 bases, with 16 bases between. The CDR3 reads CASSGGGARETQYF. CDR3 in DNA: TGTGCCAGCTCGGGCGGAGGGGCCAGGGAGACCCAGTACTTC.

The chain is built from TRBV5-1 and TRBJ2-3; TRBD2 agrees at 12 bases. Germline CDR1 and CDR2: SGHRS and YFSETQ. The length of the CDR3 is 16 residues. The V segment lost 3 bases and the J segment 0 bases; nucleotides outside the gene matches: 2. CDR3 region: CASSSLAGGSTDTQYF. For the CDR3, the DNA is TGCGCCAGCAGCTCACTAGCGGGAGGAAGCACAGATACGCAGTATTTT.